Listed below are T cell receptor beta chains from one sample, sequenced in a study of T-cell memory formation after mild COVID-19. TCRdb analysed the 5' RACE reads with MiXCR anew, one entry per CDR3 protein. Here the sample spans around 300,000 distinct CDR3 sequences, 10% to 15% being singletons. Sequenced sample: PBMCs or a T cell subset sorted from them (not recorded which). These receptors were collected from a man between 18 and 29 years old who had mild COVID-19 (a few samples of this study predate the infection). Cell type and time point are not known. Both conserved end residues are part of each CDR3. The D gene is left open where the match is weak. Where a row states a size, it is once, few, many or the class of an expanded clone; other rows omit it.

j_call v_call d_call cdr3_length clone_size cdr3_nt cdr3_aa
TRBJ2-7 TRBV20-1 TRBD1 13 NA TGCAGTGCTCTCCGACAGGGTTTCGACGAGCAGTACTTC CSALRQGFDEQYF
TRBJ2-7 TRBV7-9 NA 10 NA TGTGCCAGCAGCTTGACACTGCTGTACTTC CASSLTLLYF
TRBJ2-5 TRBV7-9 TRBD2 15 few TGTGCCAGCAGCCAAGGGACTACCGGGGAAGAGACCCAGTACTTC CASSQGTTGEETQYF
TRBJ1-6 TRBV4-1 NA 17 few TGCGCCAGCAGCCCGGGGGGAGGGCGCGTCTACAATTCACCCCTCCACTTT CASSPGGGRVYNSPLHF
TRBJ2-7 TRBV20-1 NA 13 NA TGCAGTGCAACCTCACCCGCTCGGGGCGAGCAGTACTTC CSATSPARGEQYF
TRBJ1-2 TRBV2 NA 13 few TGTGCCAGCAGGGACACGAAAAACTATGGCTACACCTTC CASRDTKNYGYTF
TRBJ2-3 TRBV29-1 NA 13 many TGCAGCGCTGACGGGGGACCCACAGATACGCAGTATTTT CSADGGPTDTQYF
TRBJ1-1 TRBV12-3/TRBV12-4 NA 12 NA TGTGCCAGCGTGCAGGTCGGCACTGAAGCTTTCTTT CASVQVGTEAFF
TRBJ1-2 TRBV7-3 NA 15 few TGTGCCAGCAGCGGGTCGGGAGGCAGCAACTATGGCTACACCTTC CASSGSGGSNYGYTF
TRBJ1-6 TRBV25-1 NA 14 NA TGTGCCAGCACATCCGGGACGTCGGATTCACCCCTCCACTTT CASTSGTSDSPLHF
TRBJ2-1 TRBV6-2/TRBV6-3 NA 16 many TGTGCCAGCAGCCCCCGGACCCATGTCTCCTACAATGAGCAGTTCTTC CASSPRTHVSYNEQFF
TRBJ2-5 TRBV6-6 NA 14 few TGTGCCAGCAGTTACCCGGGGCAGGGAGAGACCCAGTACTTC CASSYPGQGETQYF
TRBJ1-4 TRBV11-2 NA 13 few TGTGCCAGCAGCTTGGTGCTGAATGAAAAACTGTTTTTT CASSLVLNEKLFF
TRBJ2-7 TRBV9 NA 15 NA TGTGCCAGCAGCGAGGGAATGGGGGGTTTTAACGAGCAGTACTTC CASSEGMGGFNEQYF
TRBJ2-1 TRBV24-1 TRBD1 13 many TGTGCCACCAGTGATTGGGGGACAGTTGAGCAGTTCTTC CATSDWGTVEQFF
TRBJ2-2 TRBV7-9 TRBD1 16 few TGTGCCAGCAGCTCACCCGGGACAGGGGACACCGGGGAGCTGTTTTTT CASSSPGTGDTGELFF
TRBJ1-1 TRBV5-1 TRBD1 15 many TGCGCCAGCAGCCTGGGGGACAGGAGGAACACTGAAGCTTTCTTT CASSLGDRRNTEAFF
TRBJ2-4 TRBV7-8 NA 14 few TGTGCCAGCAGCTTAGCCCGTCAGGGTAATATTCAGTACTTC CASSLARQGNIQYF
TRBJ1-4 TRBV20-1 NA 12 NA TGCAGTGTCAAAAAGGGAGGTGAAAAACTGTTTTTT CSVKKGGEKLFF
TRBJ1-6 TRBV7-2 NA 15 NA TGTGCCAGCAGCTTAAGAGTGGGGGTTGATTCACCCCTCCACTTT CASSLRVGVDSPLHF
TRBJ2-7 TRBV4-1 TRBD2 15 few TGCGCCAGCAGCCCTAGCGGGTACAGCTCCTACGAGCAGTACTTC CASSPSGYSSYEQYF
TRBJ1-4 TRBV4-1 TRBD1 13 once TGCGCCAGCAGCCAGACAGGGGACGAAAAACTGTTTTTT CASSQTGDEKLFF
TRBJ2-5 TRBV7-2 TRBD2 15 NA TGTGCCAGCAGCGGCCGGGGACTAGCTGGGGAGACCCAGTACTTC CASSGRGLAGETQYF
TRBJ1-5 TRBV4-3 NA 16 few TGCGCCAGCAGCCAGCAAGTGGCAGGGAACAATCAGCCCCAGCATTTT CASSQQVAGNNQPQHF
TRBJ2-7 TRBV7-9 NA 15 few TGTGCCAGCAGCTTAAGTAGGACACGGAGCTACGAGCAGTACTTC CASSLSRTRSYEQYF
TRBJ2-7 TRBV20-1 NA 13 few TGCAGTGCTAGGGGCATGGAATCCTACGAGCAGTACTTC CSARGMESYEQYF
TRBJ2-5 TRBV5-1 TRBD2 16 NA TGCGCCAGCAGCTTCGAAGCGGGGCGCGCCCAAGAGACCCAGTACTTC CASSFEAGRAQETQYF
TRBJ2-6 TRBV6-5 NA 17 NA TGTGCCAGCAGCAGCAGGGAACCAAGCTCTGGGGCCAACGTCCTGACTTTC CASSSREPSSGANVLTF
TRBJ2-3 TRBV5-1 NA 15 few TGCGCCAGCAGCTTGGTCAGGGCCGGCACAGATACGCAGTATTTT CASSLVRAGTDTQYF
TRBJ1-2 TRBV3-1 TRBD1 15 many TGTGCCAGCAGCCGAAGAGGGACAGGCGCTTATGGCTACACCTTC CASSRRGTGAYGYTF
TRBJ1-4 TRBV4-1 TRBD1 15 few TGCGCCAGCAGCCAGGCCGGGACAGCCAGTTTGAAACTGTTTTTT CASSQAGTASLKLFF
TRBJ2-3 TRBV5-1 NA 14 few TGCGCCAGCAGCTTGGAACTAGCAACAGATACGCAGTATTTT CASSLELATDTQYF
TRBJ2-7 TRBV5-1 TRBD1 15 NA TGCGCCAGCAGCTTCGGACAGGGGGTCCCCTACGAGCAGTACTTC CASSFGQGVPYEQYF
TRBJ2-3 TRBV25-1 NA 15 NA TGTGCCAGCAGTGAATTCAGGGCAGACACAGATACGCAGTATTTT CASSEFRADTDTQYF
TRBJ1-1 TRBV7-2 NA 15 NA TGTGCCAGCAGCTTAGTTACGGGGATGAACACTGAAGCTTTCTTT CASSLVTGMNTEAFF
TRBJ2-5 TRBV4-3 NA 14 NA TGCGCCAGCAGCCAAGGGACCGGGGGAGAGACCCAGTACTTC CASSQGTGGETQYF
TRBJ1-2 TRBV5-1 NA 14 NA TGCGCCAGCAGCTTGTGGGCAGCTAACTATGGCTACACCTTC CASSLWAANYGYTF
TRBJ2-1 TRBV7-7 TRBD2 14 many TGTGCTACCTCCCCCGGGGAGGGATACAATGAGCAGTTCTTC CATSPGEGYNEQFF
TRBJ1-2 TRBV5-1 NA 14 many TGCGCCAGCAGCTTCTCAGGGATAGGCTATGGCTACACCTTC CASSFSGIGYGYTF
TRBJ1-6 TRBV4-2 NA 16 NA TGTGCCAGCAGTCTTCGACAGATTTCCCTTAATTCACCCCTCCACTTT CASSLRQISLNSPLHF